This TCR beta chain came from a study of cytomegalovirus exposure and HLA in healthy donors. V was trimmed by 6 bases and J by 2 bases, leaving 9 bases between them. This CDR3 comprises 13 residues. CDR1 LNHDA and CDR2 SQIVND come from the germline V gene (reference sequence). A note on this clone: The same CDR3 is also encoded by other DNA sequences in this sample.

Primers: 60 Vbeta forward and 13 Jbeta reverse. The assay was immunoSEQ multiplex PCR, and TCRdb's table has in-frame clones only and misses some. Of 150,000 to 200,000 clones in the sample, over 60% were seen once. This chain connects TRBV19 to TRBJ2-3; D unclear. Input material: PBMCs. This sequence was found in a man in his forties or fifties in good health and CMV-seronegative. In DNA, the CDR3 is TGTGCCAGTAGCACCGGGTTCACAGATACGCAGTATTTT. This sequence encodes CASSTGFTDTQYF.